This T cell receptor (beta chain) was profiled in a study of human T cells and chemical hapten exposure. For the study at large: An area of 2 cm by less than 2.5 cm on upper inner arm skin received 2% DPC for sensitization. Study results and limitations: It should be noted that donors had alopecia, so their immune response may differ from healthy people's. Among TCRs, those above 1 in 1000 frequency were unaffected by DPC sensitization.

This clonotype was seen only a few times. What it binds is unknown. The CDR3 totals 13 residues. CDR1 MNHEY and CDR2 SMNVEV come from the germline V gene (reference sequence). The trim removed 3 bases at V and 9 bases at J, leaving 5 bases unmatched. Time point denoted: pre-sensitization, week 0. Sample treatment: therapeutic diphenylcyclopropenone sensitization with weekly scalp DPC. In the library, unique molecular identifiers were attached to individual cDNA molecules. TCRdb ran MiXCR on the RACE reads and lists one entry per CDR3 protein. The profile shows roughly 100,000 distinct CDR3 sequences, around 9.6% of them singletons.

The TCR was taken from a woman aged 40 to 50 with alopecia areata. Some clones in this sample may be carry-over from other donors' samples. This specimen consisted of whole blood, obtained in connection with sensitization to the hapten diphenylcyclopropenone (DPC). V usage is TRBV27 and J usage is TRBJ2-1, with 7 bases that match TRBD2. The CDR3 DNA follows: TGTGCCAGCAGTTTGGGGGGGGTGGGTGAGCAGTTCTTC. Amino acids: CASSLGGVGEQFF.